This T cell receptor (beta chain) was observed in a study of T cell repertoires in cytomegalovirus infection. Study details: CMV epitopes used comprised recently identified HLA-C-restricted ones and well-studied HLA-B-restricted ones. Indications came from public TCR beta signatures; they pointed to CMV infection and to a matching HLA type. Study-wide findings and caveats: Pooled public TCR beta family frequency picked out CMV carriers with the relevant HLA. It was HLA-C-restricted CMV-specific TCR beta clonotypes that dominated the response ex vivo.

Using its own MiXCR run on the reads, TCRdb lists one record per CDR3 protein. The table records hundreds of thousands of distinct CDR3 sequences, roughly 29% of them present only once. V shed 1 base and J shed 1 base, with 7 bases lying between them. This CDR3 is 14 amino acids long. CDR1 and CDR2 (germline): SGHVS, FQNEAQ. This clonotype was seen ten or more times. Its antigen is unknown. The J gene is TRBJ1-2, the V gene TRBV7-8, with D uncertain. The material was cultured PBMCs, obtained from culture after CMV antigen stimulation. The clonotype originates from a human donor in good health (CMV status not recorded). Some clones in this sample may be carry-over from other donors' samples. CDR3 DNA sequence: TGTGCCAGCAGCTTAGGTGCTCTTAACTATGGCTACACCTTC. Its translation is CASSLGALNYGYTF.